The 5 T cell receptor beta chains in this list originate from one sample, sequenced in a study of blood T cell repertoires in COVID-19 (TCRdb year 2020). Libraries were prepared through the immunoSEQ multiplex PCR assay. This immuneACCESS table, as held by TCRdb, lists in-frame sequences with V and J called but not all clones. Of the missing ones, under half trace to an unresolved V gene in checked studies; the others have no known cause. This sample lists about 300,000 clones; 80% to 95% were detected once. The top ten clones comprise approximately 7.5% of the sample. Sequencing was done on a sample of peripheral blood. These receptors originate from a woman aged 25 to 45 with COVID-19, enrolled during active disease.

V is TRBV5-1 and J is TRBJ2-7, with D possibly being TRBD1 (6 bases). V lost 0 bases and J lost 6, with 16 bases in between. CDR3 length: 15 residues. The germline gives CDR1 SGHRS, CDR2 YFSETQ. In DNA, the CDR3 is TGCGCCAGCAGCTTGGATAACAGGGAAATACGCGAGCAGTACTTC. This encodes CASSLDNREIREQYF. Filled out from reference TRBV5-1 and TRBJ2-7, the complete variable domain reads KAGVTQTPRYLIKTRGQQVTLSCSPISGHRSVSWYQQTPGQGLQFLFEYFSETQRNKGNFPGRFSGRQFSNSRSEMNVSTLELGDSALYLCASSLDNREIREQYFGPGTRLTVT.

This rearrangement joins TRBV11-2 to TRBJ1-6; no firm D call. The V end was cut by 0 bases, the J end by 5 bases, with 8 bases between. There are 15 residues in the CDR3. The V gene's germline CDR1 is SGHAT and CDR2 FQNNGV. The CDR3 loop is CASSLDPRDNSPLHF. The DNA for the CDR3 is TGTGCCAGCAGCTTAGATCCCCGGGATAATTCACCCCTCCACTTT.

The CDR3 DNA reads as TGTGCCAGTAGGTGGACTAGCGGGAGGAAGGATACGCAGTATTTT. Residues: CASRWTSGRKDTQYF. The V and J genes are TRBV19 and TRBJ2-3, with 14 positions matching TRBD2. V trimming: 6 bases; J trimming: 6 bases; junction bases outside the gene matches: 5. The V gene's germline CDR1 is LNHDA and CDR2 SQIVND (reference sequence). CDR3 size: 15 residues.

As to this clone: The sample contains more than one DNA sequence encoding this CDR3. The chain uses TRBV7-8 and TRBJ2-5; D is undetermined. V was cut by 5 bases and J by 5 bases, with 6 bases left in between. This CDR3 is built from 11 residues. Germline CDR1 is SGHVS and CDR2 is FQNEAQ. The CDR3 DNA sequence: TGTGCCAGCAGCCCCAGGGAGACCCAGTACTTC. It translates to CASSPRETQYF.

This chain joins TRBV6-2 or TRBV6-3 and TRBJ2-1, with 8 bases identical to TRBD2. CDR3 size: 19 residues. The germline V gene has CDR1 MNHEY and CDR2 SVGEGT. The trim removed 0 bases at V and 0 bases at J, leaving 10 bases unmatched. CDR3 sequence: CASSYSRLAGPSSYNEQFF. The CDR3 nucleotides are TGTGCCAGCAGTTACTCGAGATTAGCGGGACCTAGCTCCTACAATGAGCAGTTCTTC.